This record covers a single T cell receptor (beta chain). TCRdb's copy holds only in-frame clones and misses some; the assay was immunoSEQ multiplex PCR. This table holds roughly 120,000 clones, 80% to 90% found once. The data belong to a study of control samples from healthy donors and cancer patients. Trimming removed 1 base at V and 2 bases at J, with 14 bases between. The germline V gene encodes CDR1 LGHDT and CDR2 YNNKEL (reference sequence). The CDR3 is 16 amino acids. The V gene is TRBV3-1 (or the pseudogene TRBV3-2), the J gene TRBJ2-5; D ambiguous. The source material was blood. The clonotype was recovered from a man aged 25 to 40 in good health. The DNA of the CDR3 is TGTGCCAGCAGCCAAGGTGTCGCCCAACCTCAAGAGACCCAGTACTTC. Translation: CASSQGVAQPQETQYF.